Detailed here is one T cell receptor beta chain. Its antigen is currently unknown. The data originate from a study of cytomegalovirus exposure and HLA in healthy donors. Study-level findings and limits: In a later analysis, HLA-associated TCR beta chains were more clonally expanded than equally common others.

Germline-derived CDR1 and CDR2 are SQVTM and ANQGSEA. The CDR3 runs to 13 residues. This PCR relied on a set of 60 Vbeta primers and 13 Jbeta primers. Generated by immunoSEQ multiplex PCR, the TCRdb table keeps only in-frame clones and is missing some. This sample has 250,000 to 300,000 clones, with around nine tenths found just once. The chain employs TRBV29-1 and TRBJ2-5; tentatively, D is TRBD1 (6 bases). The J call may be wrong; the DNA end is better matched by TRBJ2-7. The source of this sequence is a girl aged 2 to 10 in good health and CMV-seronegative. The specimen sequenced was PBMCs. The CDR3 coding sequence is TGCAGCGTCCTCAACAGGGATAGCTACGAGCAGTACTTC. This sequence encodes CSVLNRDSYEQYF.